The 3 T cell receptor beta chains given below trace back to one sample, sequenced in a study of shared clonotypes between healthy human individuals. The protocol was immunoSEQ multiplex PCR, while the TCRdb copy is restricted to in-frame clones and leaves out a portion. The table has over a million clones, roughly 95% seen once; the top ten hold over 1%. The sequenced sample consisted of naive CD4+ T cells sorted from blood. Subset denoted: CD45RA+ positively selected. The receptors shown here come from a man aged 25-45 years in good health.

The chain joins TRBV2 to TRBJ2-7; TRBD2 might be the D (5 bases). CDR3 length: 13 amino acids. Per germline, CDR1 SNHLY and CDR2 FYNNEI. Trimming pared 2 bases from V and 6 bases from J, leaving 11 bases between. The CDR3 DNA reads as TGTGCCAGCAGTGAAACTAGATGGAGCGAGCAGTACTTC. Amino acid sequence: CASSETRWSEQYF.

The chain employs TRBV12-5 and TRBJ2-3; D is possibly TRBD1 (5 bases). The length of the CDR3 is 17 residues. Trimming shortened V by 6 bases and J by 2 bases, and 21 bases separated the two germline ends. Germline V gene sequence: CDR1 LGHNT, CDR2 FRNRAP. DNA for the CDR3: TGTGCTAGTGGCCCAAGGGGCGAGCGAGACCTCACAGATACGCAGTATTTT. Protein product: CASGPRGERDLTDTQYF. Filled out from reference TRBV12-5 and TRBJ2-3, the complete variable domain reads DARVTQTPRHKVTEMGQEVTMRCQPILGHNTVFWYRQTMMQGLELLAYFRNRAPLDDSGMPKDRFSAEMPDATLATLKIQPSEPRDSAVYFCASGPRGERDLTDTQYFGPGTRLTVL.

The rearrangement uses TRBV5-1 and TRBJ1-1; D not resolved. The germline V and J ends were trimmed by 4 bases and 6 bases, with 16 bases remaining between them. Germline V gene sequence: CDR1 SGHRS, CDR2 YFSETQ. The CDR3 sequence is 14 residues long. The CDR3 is CASSPRPSAAEAFF. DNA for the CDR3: TGCGCCAGCAGCCCCCGCCCGAGTGCGGCTGAAGCTTTCTTT.